Presented here are 16 T cell receptor beta chains from one specimen sequenced in a study of blood T cell repertoires in COVID-19 (dated by TCRdb to the early 2020s). Library prep was done by the immunoSEQ multiplex PCR assay. In its TCRdb copy, this immuneACCESS table keeps in-frame sequences only and misses some clones. Where compared with another copy, unresolved V genes explain less than half of these, and the others have no known cause. This sample holds fewer than 200,000 clones; 83% were observed only once. In total, the top ten clones hold about 8.3% of the sample. Input material: peripheral blood. The receptor source for this set is a woman aged 70-85 years with COVID-19, enrolled during active disease.

The V call is TRBV4-3, the J call TRBJ2-2; 9 bases fit TRBD1. Germline CDR1 reads LGHNA; CDR2 reads YSLEER. After removal of 2 bases from V and 4 bases from J, the junction contained 14 bases not matched to a gene. The CDR3 consists of 19 residues. The CDR3 is CASSQLLNLRDRVTGELFF. In nucleotides, the CDR3 is TGCGCCAGCAGCCAACTGCTAAACCTCCGGGACAGGGTCACCGGGGAGCTGTTTTTT.

This clone showed up just once. The rearrangement links TRBV7-2 to TRBJ2-6; D remains ambiguous. Germline loops: CDR1 SGHTA, CDR2 FQGNSA. This CDR3 has 16 residues. V lost 5 bases to trimming and J lost 0 bases, with 11 bases between them. The DNA for the CDR3 is TGTGCCAGCAGCCTCGCCCCGGTCTCTGGGGCCAACGTCCTGACTTTC. Its translation: CASSLAPVSGANVLTF. Together with reference TRBV7-2 and TRBJ2-6, the CDR3 gives the full variable domain: GAGVSQSPSNKVTEKGKDVELRCDPISGHTALYWYRQSLGQGLEFLIYFQGNSAPDKSGLPSDRFSAERTGGSVSTLTIQRTQQEDSAVYLCASSLAPVSGANVLTFGAGSRLTVL.

The chain combines TRBV6-5 with TRBJ2-1; D is possibly TRBD2 (6 bases). The CDR3 consists of 15 residues. The V gene's germline CDR1 is MNHEY and CDR2 SVGAGI. The V end was cut by 5 bases, the J end by 8 bases, with 19 bases between. CDR3 coding DNA: TGTGCCAGCAGTCCGGAGGGGTCCAGGAGGGATGAGCAGTTCTTC. As protein: CASSPEGSRRDEQFF.

This clone appeared once. V is TRBV7-9 and J is TRBJ1-6; D gene ambiguous. Germline V gene sequence: CDR1 SEHNR, CDR2 FQNEAQ (reference sequence). V gave up 2 bases and J gave up 10 bases, with 12 bases separating them. This CDR3 contains 14 residues. The CDR3 reads CASSLQSQKSPLHF. The DNA for the CDR3 is TGTGCCAGCAGCTTACAGTCCCAGAAGTCACCCCTCCACTTT.

This chain connects TRBV10-1 to TRBJ2-4, with D tentatively TRBD1 (5 bases). Per the germline V gene, CDR1 is WNHNN and CDR2 is SYGVQD (reference sequence). The CDR3 extends over 15 amino acids. With 3 bases removed from V and 4 bases from J, the gap between germline ends came to 13 bases. CDR3 amino acids: CASSDPGAEKNIQYF. CDR3 nucleotides: TGCGCCAGCAGTGATCCTGGGGCCGAAAAAAACATTCAGTACTTC.

This rearrangement joins TRBV6-2 or TRBV6-3 to TRBJ2-7, with TRBD2 matching over 14 bases. J gave up 9 bases and V 0 bases, and 7 bases lay outside the gene matches. CDR3 length: 16 residues. Looked up from germline, CDR1 is MNHEY and CDR2 is SVGEGT. CDR3: CASSYSSGTSGSRQYF. The CDR3, as DNA: TGTGCCAGCAGTTACTCCTCCGGGACTAGCGGGAGTCGGCAGTACTTC.

The chain is built from TRBV18 and TRBJ1-4, with 10 bases lining up with TRBD1. V shed 3 bases, J shed 8 bases, and the junction held 6 bases outside the gene matches. The CDR3 contains 15 residues. CDR1 KGHSH and CDR2 LQKENI come from the germline V gene. The CDR3 protein is CASSPPPGQGEKLFF. The DNA for the CDR3 is TGTGCCAGCTCACCGCCTCCGGGACAGGGGGAAAAACTGTTTTTT.

This chain uses TRBV29-1 with TRBJ2-7; 7 bases line up with TRBD1. This CDR3 region has 14 residues. Trimming removed 0 bases from V and 5 bases from J; junction bases left unmatched: 7. The V gene's germline CDR1 is SQVTM and CDR2 ANQGSEA. The CDR3 is CSVEERQGLHEQYF. DNA for the CDR3: TGCAGCGTTGAAGAAAGACAGGGTCTCCACGAGCAGTACTTC.

The chain recombines TRBV7-8 with TRBJ2-2, with D tentatively TRBD1 (5 bases). V lost 7 bases, J lost 1 base, and 13 bases lay in between. The length of the CDR3 is 15 residues. CDR1 and CDR2 from the germline V gene are SGHVS and FQNEAQ. The CDR3, as DNA: TGTGCCAGCACCCTAATGGACATGAACACCGGGGAGCTGTTTTTT. This gives the protein CASTLMDMNTGELFF.

This clone was counted once. V usage is TRBV21-1 and J usage is TRBJ1-4. TRBV21-1 is a documented pseudogene. The CDR3 runs 14 residues. As DNA, the CDR3 is TGTGCCCTTACCAAGTCGGCAACTAATGAAAAACTGTTTTTT. Its protein is CALTKSATNEKLFF.

The gene calls are TRBV27 and TRBJ2-7; D might be TRBD1 (5 bases). V lost 5 bases and J lost 10, with 24 bases in between. This CDR3 spans 15 amino acids. The V gene's germline CDR1 is MNHEY and CDR2 SMNVEV (reference sequence). The CDR3 DNA sequence: TGTGCCAGCAGTCCGGCAGGGTCAACTATATTTGAACAGTACTTC. It codes for CASSPAGSTIFEQYF.

V and J are TRBV28 and TRBJ1-5, with D perhaps matching TRBD1 (5 bases). V lost 8 bases to trimming and J lost 1 base, with 18 bases between them. Germline CDR1 reads MDHEN; CDR2 reads SYDVKM. The CDR3 contains 16 residues. CDR3 loop: CASRVPIKGSNQPQHF. CDR3 nucleotide sequence: TGTGCCAGCCGCGTTCCGATCAAGGGGAGCAATCAGCCCCAGCATTTT.

The chain couples TRBV2 to TRBJ2-3; a weak D match, TRBD2 (6 bases). CDR3 length: 16 residues. The V gene lost 4 bases and the J gene lost 2 bases, with 16 bases spanning the gap. Germline values: CDR1 SNHLY, CDR2 FYNNEI. CDR3 in amino acids: CASSVNGGSFTDTQYF. The CDR3 region has the DNA TGTGCCAGCAGTGTTAACGGGGGAAGCTTCACAGATACGCAGTATTTT.

The genes are TRBV7-2 and TRBJ1-5, with 7 bases matching TRBD1. CDR1 and CDR2 from the germline V gene are SGHTA and FQGNSA. The length of the CDR3 is 15 residues. Losses at the gene ends were 1 base for V and 6 bases for J; bases not matched to a gene: 6. CDR3 loop: CASSLGWDRSQPQHF. The DNA of the CDR3 is TGTGCCAGCAGCTTAGGGTGGGACAGAAGTCAGCCCCAGCATTTT.

This sequence joins TRBV19 and TRBJ1-1, with a weak D call TRBD1 (6 bases). Germline V gene data show CDR1 as LNHDA and CDR2 as SQIVND (reference sequence). The CDR3 runs to 16 residues. The V end was cut by 8 bases, the J end by 4 bases, with 23 bases between. Here the CDR3 reads CASPPPGRGVGTEAFF. In DNA, the CDR3 is TGTGCCAGTCCCCCCCCAGGGAGGGGGGTGGGCACTGAAGCTTTCTTT. The variable domain in full, with the rest retrieved from reference TRBV19 and TRBJ1-1, is DGGITQSPKYLFRKEGQNVTLSCEQNLNHDAMYWYRQDPGQGLRLIYYSQIVNDFQKGDIAEGYSVSREKKESFPLTVTSAQKNPTAFYLCASPPPGRGVGTEAFFGQGTRLTVV.

V usage is TRBV9 and J usage is TRBJ2-5; TRBD1 is a possible D gene (6 bases). The CDR3 has 17 amino acids. Germline V gene data show CDR1 as SGDLS and CDR2 as YYNGEE. Trimming pared 0 bases from V and 0 bases from J, leaving 15 bases between. This CDR3 is CASSVVPLDSHQETQYF. The CDR3 nucleotides read TGTGCCAGCAGCGTAGTACCCTTGGACAGCCACCAAGAGACCCAGTACTTC.